This T cell receptor (beta chain) is drawn from a study of T cell responses to AZD1222 COVID-19 vaccine. Points from the study as a whole: The donor group comprised mostly white British people and more females; the analysis possibly underestimated clonal diversity. Following two doses of AZD1222, Spike-specific TCR breadth and depth rose. Reportedly, nearly half the spike-specific TCRs target unmutated variant regions.

Only in-frame clones appear in the TCRdb table, and some are missing; sequencing was by immunoSEQ multiplex PCR. The sample holds about 110,000 clones, about 85% seen once. Concerning this clone itself: Its antigen remains unknown.

This CDR3 is built from 16 residues. In germline, CDR1 is SGHTA, CDR2 FQGNSA. The ends were cut back, 5 bases at V and 6 bases at J, with 22 bases in the middle. The chain joins TRBV7-2 to TRBJ1-2, with TRBD1 as a possible D gene (5 bases). Source: peripheral blood, taken 28 days after the second AZD1222 dose. The clonotype was recovered from an adult who received the AZD1222 COVID-19 vaccine. CDR3 sequence: CASSPNPSGGVDGYTF. The CDR3 nucleotides are TGTGCCAGCAGCCCTAACCCCTCAGGAGGGGTGGATGGCTACACCTTC.